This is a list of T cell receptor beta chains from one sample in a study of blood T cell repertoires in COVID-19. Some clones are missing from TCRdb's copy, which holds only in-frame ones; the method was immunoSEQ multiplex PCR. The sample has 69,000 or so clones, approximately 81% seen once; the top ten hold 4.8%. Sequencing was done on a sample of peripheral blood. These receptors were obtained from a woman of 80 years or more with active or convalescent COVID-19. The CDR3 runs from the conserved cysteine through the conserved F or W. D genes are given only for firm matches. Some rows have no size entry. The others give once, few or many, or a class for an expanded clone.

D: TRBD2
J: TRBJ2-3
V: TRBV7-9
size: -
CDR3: CASSRAGIRTDTQYF
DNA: TGTGCCAGCAGCAGAGCGGGGATACGCACAGATACGCAGTATTTT

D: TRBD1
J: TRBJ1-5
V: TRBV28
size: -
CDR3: CASRDRGQPQHF
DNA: TGTGCCAGCAGGGACAGGGGGCAGCCCCAGCATTTT

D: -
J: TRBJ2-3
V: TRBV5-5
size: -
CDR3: CASSLENRGGIRSIF
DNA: -

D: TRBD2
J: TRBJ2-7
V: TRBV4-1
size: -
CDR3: CASSPGLAPYEQYF
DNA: TGCGCCAGCAGCCCAGGACTAGCCCCCTACGAGCAGTACTTC

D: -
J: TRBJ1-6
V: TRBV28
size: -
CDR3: CASIPPGVSNSPLHF
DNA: TGTGCCAGCATCCCCCCCGGGGTGTCGAATTCACCCCTCCACTTT

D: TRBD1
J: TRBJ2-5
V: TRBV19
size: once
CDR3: CASSLDRGQETQYF
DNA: TGTGCCAGTAGTCTGGACAGGGGCCAAGAGACCCAGTACTTC

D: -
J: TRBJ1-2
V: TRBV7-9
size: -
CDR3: CASSLEVGGYTF
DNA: TGTGCCAGCAGCTTAGAAGTGGGCGGCTACACCTTC

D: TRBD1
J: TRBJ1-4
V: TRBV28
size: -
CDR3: CASSPPTGGPEKLFF
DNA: TGTGCCAGCAGCCCGCCGACAGGGGGACCTGAAAAACTGTTTTTT

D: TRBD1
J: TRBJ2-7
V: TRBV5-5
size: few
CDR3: CASSSRDSPGDLSYEQYF
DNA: TGTGCCAGCAGCTCCCGGGACAGCCCTGGCGACCTTTCCTACGAGCAGTACTTC

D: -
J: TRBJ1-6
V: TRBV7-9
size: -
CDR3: CASSTPSGGPSYNSPLHF
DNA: TGTGCCAGCAGCACTCCGAGCGGAGGGCCCTCCTATAATTCACCCCTCCACTTT

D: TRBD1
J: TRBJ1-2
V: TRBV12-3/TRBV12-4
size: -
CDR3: CASSRGQGDGYTF
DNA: TGTGCCAGCAGCCGGGGACAGGGGGATGGCTACACCTTC

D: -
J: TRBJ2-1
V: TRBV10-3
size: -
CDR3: CAISDGGGYNEQFF
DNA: TGTGCCATCAGTGACGGGGGAGGCTACAATGAGCAGTTCTTC

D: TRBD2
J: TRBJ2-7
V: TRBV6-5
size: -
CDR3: CASSYPGTIKQYF
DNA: TGTGCCAGCAGTTACCCTGGGACTATCAAGCAGTACTTC

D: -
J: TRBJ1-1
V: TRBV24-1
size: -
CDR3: CATSDGQPNTEAFF
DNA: TGTGCCACCAGTGATGGGCAGCCGAACACTGAAGCTTTCTTT

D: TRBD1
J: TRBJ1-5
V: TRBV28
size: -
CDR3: CASSLRQGPNQPQHF
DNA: TGTGCCAGCAGTTTACGACAGGGCCCTAATCAGCCCCAGCATTTT

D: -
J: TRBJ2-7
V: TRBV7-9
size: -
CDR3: CASSPGSGTSHYEQYF
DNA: TGTGCCAGCAGCCCTGGTTCCGGGACATCACACTACGAGCAGTACTTC

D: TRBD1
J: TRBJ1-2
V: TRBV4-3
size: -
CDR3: CASSQDRGTGVHYGYTF
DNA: TGCGCCAGCAGCCAAGATCGCGGGACAGGTGTTCACTATGGCTACACCTTC

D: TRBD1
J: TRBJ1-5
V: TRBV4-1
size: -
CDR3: CASRSETGTRQPQHF
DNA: TGCGCCAGCAGGTCCGAGACAGGGACCCGGCAGCCCCAGCATTTT

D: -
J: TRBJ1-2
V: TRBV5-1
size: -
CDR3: CASSLDNSRGYTF
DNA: TGCGCCAGCAGCTTGGATAACAGCAGGGGCTACACCTTC

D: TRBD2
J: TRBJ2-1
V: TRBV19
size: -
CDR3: CASSIHGILEAGAEQFF
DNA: TGTGCCAGTAGTATCCACGGCATCCTAGAAGCGGGAGCTGAGCAGTTCTTC

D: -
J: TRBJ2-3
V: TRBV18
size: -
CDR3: CASSRGGQGATDTQYF
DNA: TGTGCCAGCTCGAGGGGGGGCCAGGGGGCCACAGATACGCAGTATTTT

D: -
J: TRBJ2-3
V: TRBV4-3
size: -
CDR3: CASSQDLGDGTDTQYF
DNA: TGCGCCAGCAGCCAAGATCTCGGTGATGGCACAGATACGCAGTATTTT

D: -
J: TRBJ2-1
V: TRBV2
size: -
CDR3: CASNKGGDEQFF
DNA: TGTGCCAGCAACAAAGGAGGGGATGAGCAGTTCTTC

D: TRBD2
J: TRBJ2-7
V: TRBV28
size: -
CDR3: CASSWNSGSAYEQYF
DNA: TGTGCCAGCAGTTGGAATAGCGGGTCAGCCTACGAGCAGTACTTC

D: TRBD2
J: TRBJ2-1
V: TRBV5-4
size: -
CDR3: CASSLRRLAGIDEQFF
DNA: TGTGCCAGCAGCTTGCGAAGACTAGCGGGTATTGATGAGCAGTTCTTC

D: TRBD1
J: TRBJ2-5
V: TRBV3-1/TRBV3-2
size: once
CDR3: CASSQDRQGGGKTQYF
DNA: TGTGCCAGCAGCCAAGATCGACAGGGGGGAGGGAAGACCCAGTACTTC

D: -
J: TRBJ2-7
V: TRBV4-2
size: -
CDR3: CASSRLAGYEQYF
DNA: TGTGCCAGCAGCCGCCTCGCGGGGTACGAGCAGTACTTC

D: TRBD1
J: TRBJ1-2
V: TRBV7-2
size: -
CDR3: CASSSLGGSSYGYTF
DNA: TGTGCCAGCAGCTCTTTAGGGGGCTCATCCTATGGCTACACCTTC

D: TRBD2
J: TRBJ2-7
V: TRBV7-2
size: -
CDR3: CASSLGGGITYEQYF
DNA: TGTGCCAGCAGCTTAGGGGGGGGGATCACCTACGAGCAGTACTTC

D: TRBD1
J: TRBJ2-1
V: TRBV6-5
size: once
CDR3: CASSYTGTVLNEQFF
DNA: TGTGCCAGCAGCTACACCGGGACAGTCCTCAATGAGCAGTTCTTC

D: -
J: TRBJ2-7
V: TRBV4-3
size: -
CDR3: CASSQELSQGGYEQYF
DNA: TGCGCCAGCAGCCAAGAGTTATCTCAGGGGGGATACGAGCAGTACTTC

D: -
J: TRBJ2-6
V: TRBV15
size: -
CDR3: CATSRDPEAGVSSGANVLTF
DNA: TGTGCCACCAGCAGAGATCCCGAAGCAGGGGTATCCTCTGGGGCCAACGTCCTGACTTTC

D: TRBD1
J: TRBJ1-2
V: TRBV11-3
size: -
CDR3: CASSLDLGQGADGYTF
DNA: TGTGCCAGCAGCTTAGATCTGGGACAGGGGGCAGATGGCTACACCTTC

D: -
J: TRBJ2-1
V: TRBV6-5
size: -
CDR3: CASSYSRGYEQFF
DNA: TGTGCCAGCAGTTACTCGCGGGGATATGAGCAGTTCTTC

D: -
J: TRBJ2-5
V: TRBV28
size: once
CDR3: CASSFLEETQYF
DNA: TGTGCCAGCAGTTTTCTAGAAGAGACCCAGTACTTC

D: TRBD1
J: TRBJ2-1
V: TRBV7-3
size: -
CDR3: CASSLGTGNNEQFF
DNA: TGTGCCAGCAGCTTAGGGACAGGAAACAATGAGCAGTTCTTC

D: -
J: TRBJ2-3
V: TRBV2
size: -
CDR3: CASDRGGSEDTQYF
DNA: TGTGCCAGCGATAGGGGGGGTAGCGAGGATACGCAGTATTTT